This is a list of T cell receptor beta chains from one sample in a study of T cell changes during pregnancy in multiple sclerosis. The assay was immunoSEQ multiplex PCR, and TCRdb's table has in-frame clones only and misses some. The sample includes about 77,000 clones, roughly 91% seen only once; the top ten take 2% to 3%. The sequences come from peripheral blood, collected after pregnancy. The receptors originated from a female donor in good health, enrolled as a control in a pregnancy study. Each CDR3 is given with its conserved first and last residue. D genes are given only for firm matches. Clone size is stated in some rows and not others, as once, few, many or a class when expanded.

d_call clone_size j_call v_call cdr3_aa cdr3_nt
NA NA TRBJ2-7 TRBV28 CASYSVAYEQYF TGTGCCAGCTACTCCGTAGCCTACGAGCAGTACTTC
NA once TRBJ2-2 TRBV5-1 CASSPASGDTGELFF TGCGCCAGCAGCCCGGCTTCAGGGGACACCGGGGAGCTGTTTTTT
NA NA TRBJ2-7 TRBV4-1 CASSQRTRAYEQYF TGCGCCAGCAGCCAACGGACAAGGGCCTACGAGCAGTACTTC
TRBD1 NA TRBJ1-2 TRBV25-1 CASRDRVEGYTF TGTGCCAGCCGGGACAGGGTAGAAGGCTACACCTTC
TRBD1 NA TRBJ1-5 TRBV19 CASSSGRGQGQHF TGTGCCAGTAGTTCGGGCCGGGGACAGGGCCAGCATTTT
NA NA TRBJ2-6 TRBV5-1 CASSLDGLSGANVLTF TGCGCCAGCAGCTTGGACGGACTCTCTGGGGCCAACGTCCTGACTTTC
NA NA TRBJ1-1 TRBV28 CASSSVYTEAFF TGTGCCAGCAGTTCAGTTTACACTGAAGCTTTCTTT
TRBD2 once TRBJ2-1 TRBV5-1 CASSQGLAGVNEQFF TGCGCCAGCAGCCAGGGACTAGCGGGAGTCAATGAGCAGTTCTTC
NA once TRBJ1-1 TRBV7-9 CASSQGTTGNTEAFF TGTGCCAGCAGCCAAGGTACGACAGGGAACACTGAAGCTTTCTTT
NA once TRBJ2-3 TRBV7-3 CASSSYGRGKGDTQYF TGTGCCAGCAGCTCCTATGGGAGGGGGAAGGGGGATACGCAGTATTTT
TRBD1 NA TRBJ1-3 TRBV7-9 CASSLFGTGSRISGNTIYF TGTGCCAGCAGCTTATTCGGGACAGGGTCTCGCATATCCGGAAACACCATATATTTT
TRBD1 NA TRBJ1-1 TRBV6-1 CASSGRQGDTEAFF TGTGCCAGCAGCGGTAGACAGGGCGACACTGAAGCTTTCTTT
TRBD1 NA TRBJ2-3 TRBV7-9 CASSLEQGALTDTQYF TGTGCCAGCAGCTTAGAACAGGGGGCGCTGACAGATACGCAGTATTTT
TRBD1 NA TRBJ2-1 TRBV7-3 CASSRDRGPYNEQFF TGTGCCAGCAGCCGTGACAGGGGTCCTTACAATGAGCAGTTCTTC
TRBD1 NA TRBJ2-1 TRBV6-5 CASSNDRGYYNEQFF TGTGCCAGCAGTAACGACAGGGGTTATTACAATGAGCAGTTCTTC
NA NA TRBJ1-1 TRBV5-1 CASSLSFNTEAFF TGCGCCAGCAGCTTGTCATTCAACACTGAAGCTTTCTTT
NA NA TRBJ2-3 TRBV7-6 CASSLARSDTQYF TGTGCCAGCAGCTTAGCGAGGTCAGATACGCAGTATTTT
TRBD2 NA TRBJ2-4 TRBV6-6 CASSPHSGGGGDIQYF TGTGCCAGCAGTCCCCATAGCGGGGGGGGAGGGGACATTCAGTACTTC
NA NA TRBJ1-1 TRBV19 CASSLDGGLNTEAFF TGTGCCAGTAGCTTAGACGGGGGGTTGAATACTGAAGCTTTCTTT
NA NA TRBJ2-7 TRBV9 CASSPLDTQGEQYF TGTGCCAGCAGCCCCCTGGATACCCAGGGCGAGCAGTACTTC
NA NA TRBJ1-2 TRBV28 CASSSSSVGGYTF TGTGCCAGCAGTTCTTCCAGTGTTGGCGGCTACACCTTC
TRBD2 NA TRBJ2-1 TRBV18 CASSPRAGVNEQFF TGTGCCAGCTCACCACGGGCGGGAGTAAATGAGCAGTTCTTC
TRBD2 NA TRBJ2-5 TRBV6-1 CASSEWQRGEETQYF TGTGCCAGCAGTGAATGGCAGCGGGGGGAAGAGACCCAGTACTTC
NA NA TRBJ2-1 TRBV2 CASSERESEFF TGTGCCAGCAGTGAACGAGAAAGTGAGTTCTTC
TRBD2 few TRBJ2-7 TRBV11-2 CASSPLPTPRHRGRKQYF TGTGCCAGCAGCCCCTTACCCACCCCCAGACACCGCGGGAGAAAGCAGTACTTC
TRBD1 NA TRBJ1-2 TRBV9 CASTPRGQGFNYGYTF TGTGCCAGCACTCCCCGGGGACAGGGTTTTAACTATGGCTACACCTTC
NA NA TRBJ1-3 TRBV2 CASRQRSGNTIYF TGTGCCAGCCGACAGCGCTCTGGAAACACCATATATTTT
TRBD1 NA TRBJ2-5 TRBV4-1 CASSQEVYGTGDQETQYF TGCGCCAGCAGCCAAGAAGTCTACGGGACAGGAGACCAAGAGACCCAGTACTTC
TRBD1 NA TRBJ1-2 TRBV6-1 CASSEVGRGSYTF TGTGCCAGCAGTGAAGTAGGCAGGGGGAGCTACACCTTC
NA NA TRBJ1-3 TRBV7-9 CASSLSRDSGNTIYF TGTGCCAGCAGCCTCAGCCGGGACTCTGGAAACACCATATATTTT
NA NA TRBJ2-1 TRBV4-1 CASSQEPSYNEQFF TGCGCCAGCAGCCAAGAACCCAGTTACAATGAGCAGTTCTTC
NA medium-sized TRBJ2-4 TRBV18 CASSPGLAKNIQYF TGTGCCAGCTCACCAGGGCTAGCCAAAAACATTCAGTACTTC
TRBD2 NA TRBJ2-1 TRBV7-3 CASSLAGSYNEQFF TGTGCCAGCTCCCTAGCGGGTTCCTACAATGAGCAGTTCTTC
NA NA TRBJ2-7 TRBV7-9 CASSALGPNYEQYF TGTGCCAGCAGCGCACTAGGACCCAATTACGAGCAGTACTTC
NA NA TRBJ2-7 TRBV5-6 CASSHGYEQYF TGTGCCAGCAGCCACGGCTACGAGCAGTACTTC
TRBD2 NA TRBJ2-1 TRBV5-1 CASSSGGGGYNEQFF TGCGCCAGCAGTTCGGGGGGGGGAGGGTACAATGAGCAGTTCTTC
TRBD1 NA TRBJ2-2 TRBV5-1 CASSTGTGVNTGELFF TGCGCCAGCAGCACAGGGACAGGGGTGAACACCGGGGAGCTGTTTTTT
NA NA TRBJ2-7 TRBV6-1 CASKTRARADEQYF TGTGCCAGCAAAACACGGGCCCGAGCGGACGAGCAGTACTTC
TRBD2 NA TRBJ2-1 TRBV7-9 CASSLFPGGAYNEQFF TGTGCCAGCAGCTTATTCCCCGGGGGGGCCTACAATGAGCAGTTCTTC
TRBD2 NA TRBJ2-2 TRBV15 CATRGAREVAGELFF TGTGCCACCAGAGGCGCGCGGGAGGTTGCCGGGGAGCTGTTTTTT
NA NA TRBJ2-6 TRBV5-4 CASGLSGANVLTF TGTGCCAGCGGGCTCTCTGGGGCCAACGTCCTGACTTTC
TRBD1 NA TRBJ1-2 TRBV28 CASSRDRVYGYTF TGTGCCAGCAGTCGTGACAGGGTCTATGGCTACACCTTC
NA NA TRBJ1-3 TRBV7-9 CASSKQGAGNTIYF TGTGCCAGCAGCAAGCAGGGTGCTGGAAACACCATATATTTT
NA once TRBJ1-4 TRBV6-5 CASSLQGTNEKLFF TGTGCCAGCAGCCTACAGGGCACTAATGAAAAACTGTTTTTT
NA NA TRBJ2-7 TRBV29-1 CSVGGGVVYEQYF TGCAGCGTGGGCGGAGGGGTGGTATACGAGCAGTACTTC
TRBD2 NA TRBJ2-1 TRBV7-3 CASSLVGGAGNEQFF TGTGCCAGCAGCTTAGTCGGGGGGGCCGGAAATGAGCAGTTCTTC
TRBD1 NA TRBJ1-4 TRBV4-1 CASSQDPRGTTNEKLFF TGCGCCAGCAGCCAAGATCCCAGGGGGACAACTAATGAAAAACTGTTTTTT
TRBD2 NA TRBJ2-5 TRBV5-4 CASSRLAGGNQETQYF TGTGCCAGCAGTCGACTAGCGGGAGGGAACCAAGAGACCCAGTACTTC
NA NA TRBJ2-5 TRBV18 CASSPGYQETQYF TGTGCCAGCTCACCCGGGTACCAAGAGACCCAGTACTTC
TRBD2 NA TRBJ2-1 TRBV27 CASSLGLPYNEQFF TGTGCCAGCAGTTTGGGACTACCTTACAATGAGCAGTTCTTC
TRBD2 NA TRBJ2-5 TRBV28 CASSAGGVAGGETQYF TGTGCCAGCTCCGCGGGCGGGGTAGCGGGAGGAGAGACCCAGTACTTC
TRBD2 NA TRBJ2-2 TRBV5-1 CASSSPPGGWNTGELFF TGCGCCAGCAGCTCCCCCCCGGGGGGGTGGAACACCGGGGAGCTGTTTTTT
TRBD1 NA TRBJ2-7 TRBV5-1 CASSLALTGGTFEQYF TGCGCCAGCAGCTTGGCCCTAACAGGGGGCACGTTTGAGCAGTACTTC
TRBD1 NA TRBJ1-5 TRBV6-1 CASSFTGGNQPQHF TGTGCCAGCAGTTTCACAGGGGGAAATCAGCCCCAGCATTTT
NA NA TRBJ1-4 TRBV7-8 CASSLLGRGEKLFF TGTGCCAGCAGCTTACTGGGGCGCGGTGAAAAACTGTTTTTT
TRBD1 once TRBJ1-1 TRBV27 CASSQLPRTGGNTEAFF TGTGCCAGCAGTCAACTCCCTCGGACAGGGGGGAACACTGAAGCTTTCTTT
NA NA TRBJ1-2 TRBV5-4 CASSLGGLYGYTF TGTGCCAGCAGCTTGGGTGGGCTCTATGGCTACACCTTC
NA many TRBJ1-6 TRBV6-1 CASSEGTDRPNSPLHF TGTGCCAGCAGTGAGGGGACGGACAGACCCAATTCACCCCTCCACTTT